This T cell receptor beta chain was captured by sequencing in a study of shared clonotypes between healthy human individuals. General study points: Clonotypes not shared had lower generation probabilities than those common to all four donors.

The authors distributed each subset's genomic DNA evenly over several immunoSEQ plates. Profiled with immunoSEQ multiplex PCR; TCRdb holds only in-frame clones, not every one. The table shows roughly 2.1 million clones, with roughly 91% occurring only once. CD8 cells classed as naive were CD45RO-negative and positively selected for CCR7, excluding terminally differentiated effector memory CD45RA+ cells. Only one count was recorded for this clone. Its target is not known. Germline-derived CDR1 and CDR2 are SEHNR and FQNEAQ (reference sequence). Deletions cut 2 bases from V and 2 bases from J, with 7 bases between. This CDR3 spans 13 amino acids.

The TCR was taken from a man between 18 and 35 years old in good health. Some clones in this sample may be carry-over from other donors' samples. The sample comprised naive CD8+ T cells from PBMCs. This chain links TRBV7-9 with TRBJ2-7; D is uncertain. The CDR3 coding sequence is TGTGCCAGCAGCTTATGGGCGACCTACGAGCAGTACTTC. Translated, it gives CASSLWATYEQYF.